This record concerns one T cell receptor (beta chain) sequence. Its antigen remains unidentified. No per-base quality is available; no much larger clone lies one base away. High-throughput TCRbeta CDR3 sequencing of frozen genomic DNA was performed by immunoSEQ, including PCR amplification, mapping, bias correction and internal controls. The study's processing was this. Productive rearrangements were retained, and unique TCRbeta sequences were defined by the CDR3 nucleotide sequence together with the V and J gene. A sequence counted as donor-reactive only if the sequence showed at least 5-fold expansion in CFSE-low cells compared with unstimulated pre-transplant cells and had a frequency of at least 0.01%. Per-subject minimum frequency thresholds, based on the lowest-template unstimulated sample, ensured at least 90% detection power. Jensen-Shannon divergence between the top 1000 TCRbeta sequences post-transplant and pre-transplant was used to measure repertoire turnover. Changes in detection of donor-reactive sequences were assessed with two-sided Fisher's exact tests. Drawn from immuneACCESS, this table holds only the in-frame rearrangements with V and J called that TCRdb kept. Clones are partly lost; checked studies trace under half to an unresolved V gene and leave the rest unexplained. The V and J calls and clone size are taken from that table; D and trimming were inferred from the DNA. This sample is represented by about 74,000 clones; roughly 80% of them were singletons. The ten largest account for 0.45% to 0.65% of the sample.

The sample originates from a study of T cell clones after liver transplantation (dated by TCRdb to the late 2010s). Broadly, across the study: Samples were obtained from ITN030ST, a randomized trial in which withdrawal of immunosuppression was attempted within 2 years of liver transplantation. Donor-reactive T cell clones were identified using TCRbeta sequencing after a pre-transplant mixed lymphocyte reaction and were then followed in post-transplant blood. Third party-reactive TCRbeta sequences from pre-transplant MLRs were also identified as an antigen-independent comparator for donor-reactive sequences. Of the eight recipients, a few were HCV-positive, while the remaining recipients had been transplanted for non-autoimmune, non-viral indications. The subjects received no induction therapy and were kept on standard immunosuppression until randomization at 12-24 months post-transplant. Tolerance was defined as complete withdrawal of immunosuppression for at least one year without a rise in liver enzymes beyond twice the upper limit of normal. Blood samples were taken pre-transplant, pre-randomization before withdrawal, and post-randomization after full withdrawal or failed withdrawal. A cohort of 8 liver transplant recipients was studied, of whom 3 were classified as tolerant and 5 as non-tolerant. General findings and caveats noted by the study authors: When repertoire turnover was taken into account, detection of donor-reactive sequences was significantly reduced in 7 of 8 subjects for CD4 and in 8 of 8 subjects for CD8. Donor-reactive sequences declined more than third party-reactive ones, suggesting partial antigen-specific deletion unrelated to withdrawal success. Because allograft tissue specimens were not available, migration of donor-reactive T cells into the graft, rather than deletion, may have occurred. Conclusions were preliminary, limited by small, heterogeneous patient numbers and non-standardized post-transplant time points. In a couple of subjects, low numbers of available donor cells limited the measurable donor-reactive repertoire. A significant post-transplant decrease in circulating donor-reactive CD4 TCRbeta sequences was observed in 5 of 8 subjects, irrespective of tolerance or HCV status.

The sample's time point, from its label and the paper: pre-transplant. Unstimulated PBMCs, after thawing, were stained for CD3, CD4 and CD8 and then FACS-sorted into CD3+CD4+ and CD3+CD8+ populations. Randomization to immunosuppression withdrawal applied to every one of the 8 studied subjects. Genomic DNA was isolated with the Qiagen DNeasy Blood and Tissue Kit. V lost 3 bases and J lost 0 bases, and the count of bases not matched to a germline gene is 3. Measured from the cysteine to the phenylalanine, the CDR3 is 16 residues long. Only the CDR3 DNA is retained, 48 bases long and in frame from the first base. Sequences KGHSH (CDR1) and LQKENI (CDR2) are obtained from the germline V gene.

The sequences come from CD4+ T cells from blood, collected before liver transplant. The chain employs TRBV18 and TRBJ2-2, and 8 junctional nucleotides match TRBD2. This sequence originates from a human donor who received a liver transplant. The CDR3 protein is CASSPRTSSNTGELFF. The DNA reads TGTGCCAGCTCACCGAGGACTAGCTCGAACACCGGGGAGCTGTTTTTT.